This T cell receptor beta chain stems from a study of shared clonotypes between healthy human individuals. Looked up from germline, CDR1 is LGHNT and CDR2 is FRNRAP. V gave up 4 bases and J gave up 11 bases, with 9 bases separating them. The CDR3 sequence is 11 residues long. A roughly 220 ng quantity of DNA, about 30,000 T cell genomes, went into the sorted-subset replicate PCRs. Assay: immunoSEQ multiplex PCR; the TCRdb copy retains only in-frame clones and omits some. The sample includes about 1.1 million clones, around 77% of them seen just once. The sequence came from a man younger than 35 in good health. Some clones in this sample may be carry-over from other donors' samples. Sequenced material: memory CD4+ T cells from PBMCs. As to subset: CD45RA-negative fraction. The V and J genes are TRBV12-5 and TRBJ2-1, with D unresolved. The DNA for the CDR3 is TGTGCTAGTGGTTCCGTGGCGCAGCAGTTCTTC. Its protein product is CASGSVAQQFF. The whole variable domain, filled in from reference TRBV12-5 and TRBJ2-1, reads DARVTQTPRHKVTEMGQEVTMRCQPILGHNTVFWYRQTMMQGLELLAYFRNRAPLDDSGMPKDRFSAEMPDATLATLKIQPSEPRDSAVYFCASGSVAQQFFGPGTRLTVL.